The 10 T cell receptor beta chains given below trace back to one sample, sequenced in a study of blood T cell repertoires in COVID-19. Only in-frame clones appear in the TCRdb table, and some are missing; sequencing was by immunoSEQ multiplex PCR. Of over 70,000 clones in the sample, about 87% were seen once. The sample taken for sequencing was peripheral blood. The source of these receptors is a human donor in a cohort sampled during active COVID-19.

DNA of the CDR3: TGTGCCAGCAGTTCCCAACAGGTCGGGTGGGGGGGGCAGTACTTC. This sequence encodes CASSSQQVGWGGQYF. The chain has TRBV27 and TRBJ2-7; the match to TRBD2 covers 7 bases. Trimming at V came to 4 bases and at J to 9 bases, leaving 15 bases not matched to a gene. CDR1 is MNHEY, CDR2 SMNVEV, per germline (reference sequence). There are 15 residues in the CDR3.

The CDR3 sequence is CAISGEGGGPTDTQYF. The CDR3 region has the DNA TGTGCCATCAGTGGGGAGGGGGGAGGGCCAACAGATACGCAGTATTTT. The chain has TRBV10-3 and TRBJ2-3; weak D call: TRBD2 (7 bases). Per germline, CDR1 ENHRY and CDR2 SYGVKD. The CDR3 runs to 16 residues. V was pared by 4 bases and J by 3 bases, with 17 bases between.

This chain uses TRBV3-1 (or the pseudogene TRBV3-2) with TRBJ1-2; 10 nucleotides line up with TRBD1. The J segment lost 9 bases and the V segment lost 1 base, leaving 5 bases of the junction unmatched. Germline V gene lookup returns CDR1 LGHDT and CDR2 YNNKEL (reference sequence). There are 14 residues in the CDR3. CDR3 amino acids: CASSQGDRGRSYTF. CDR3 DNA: TGTGCCAGCAGCCAAGGAGACAGGGGGCGAAGCTACACCTTC.

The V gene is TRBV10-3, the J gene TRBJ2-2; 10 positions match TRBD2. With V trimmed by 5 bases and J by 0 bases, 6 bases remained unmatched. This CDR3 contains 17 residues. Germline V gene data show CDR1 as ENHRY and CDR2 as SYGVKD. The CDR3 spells CAISPLAGESNTGELFF. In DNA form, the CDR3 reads TGTGCCATCAGTCCCCTAGCGGGAGAATCGAACACCGGGGAGCTGTTTTTT.

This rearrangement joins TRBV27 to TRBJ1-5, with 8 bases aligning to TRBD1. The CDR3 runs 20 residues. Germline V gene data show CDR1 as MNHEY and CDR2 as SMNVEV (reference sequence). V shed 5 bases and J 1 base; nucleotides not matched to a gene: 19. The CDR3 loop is CASSPRDRRVPLLSNQPQHF. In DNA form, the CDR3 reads TGTGCCAGCAGTCCCCGGGACAGGAGGGTTCCCCTTTTAAGCAATCAGCCCCAGCATTTT.

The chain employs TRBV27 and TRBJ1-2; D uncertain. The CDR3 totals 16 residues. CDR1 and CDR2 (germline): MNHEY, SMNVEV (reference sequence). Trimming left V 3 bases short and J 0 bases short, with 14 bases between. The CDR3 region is CASSFLPVQANYGYTF. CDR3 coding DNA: TGTGCCAGCAGTTTTCTGCCAGTTCAAGCTAACTATGGCTACACCTTC.

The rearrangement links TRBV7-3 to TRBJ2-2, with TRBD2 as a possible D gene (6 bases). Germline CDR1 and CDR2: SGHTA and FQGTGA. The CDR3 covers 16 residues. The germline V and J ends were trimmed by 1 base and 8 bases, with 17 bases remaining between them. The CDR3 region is CASSLSGTQGEGELFF. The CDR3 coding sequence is TGTGCCAGCAGCTTAAGCGGGACGCAAGGGGAGGGGGAGCTGTTTTTT.

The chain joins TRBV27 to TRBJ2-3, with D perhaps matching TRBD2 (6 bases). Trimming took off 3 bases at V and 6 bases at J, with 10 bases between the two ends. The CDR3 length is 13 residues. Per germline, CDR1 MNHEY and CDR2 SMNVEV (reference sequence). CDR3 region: CASSFAGLDTQYF. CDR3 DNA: TGTGCCAGCAGTTTTGCGGGGCTGGATACGCAGTATTTT.

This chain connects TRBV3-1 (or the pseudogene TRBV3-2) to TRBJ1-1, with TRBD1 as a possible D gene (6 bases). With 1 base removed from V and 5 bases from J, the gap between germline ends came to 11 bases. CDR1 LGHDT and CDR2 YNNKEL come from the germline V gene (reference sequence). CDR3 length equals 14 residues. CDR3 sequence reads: CASSQGARGTEAFF. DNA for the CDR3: TGTGCCAGCAGCCAAGGGGCCAGGGGAACTGAAGCTTTCTTT.

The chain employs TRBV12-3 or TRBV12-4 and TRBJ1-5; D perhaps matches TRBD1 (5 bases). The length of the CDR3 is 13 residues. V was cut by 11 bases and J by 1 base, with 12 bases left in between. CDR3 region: CASSGGSNQPQHF. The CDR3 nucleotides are TGTGCCTCCTCGGGGGGGAGCAATCAGCCCCAGCATTTT.